This entry features one T cell receptor beta chain sequence. Its antigen is currently unknown. Treatment given: some 19 received Ad26.COV2.S at low or high dose, single or two shots; a few received placebo; per-sample allocation not given. Samples came from day 63 after the first vaccine or placebo injection. It was an adult aged 18-55 years in Boston who was the donor. An Ad26 vector expressing Wuhan-strain SARS-CoV-2 spike served as the vaccine. V was shortened by 5 bases and J by 5 bases, with 15 bases between the two germline ends. Germline values: CDR1 SEHNR, CDR2 FQNEAQ (reference sequence). This CDR3 has 14 amino acids. The data were taken from a study of Ad26.COV2.S vaccination and SARS-CoV-2 variants. Assay: immunoSEQ multiplex PCR; the TCRdb copy retains only in-frame clones and omits some. The table lists roughly 400,000 clones, about 88% of them singletons. General observations from the study: Breadth, reportedly substantial, characterized the spike-specific CD8+ and CD4+ T cell responses after vaccination.

The V call is TRBV7-9, the J call TRBJ1-2; D unclear. This TCR derives from a person aged 18-60 years who received the Ad26.COV2.S COVID-19 vaccine or a placebo. The sample consisted of peripheral blood, taken in a trial of Ad26.COV2.S vaccine versus placebo. The CDR3: CASSPIDAPYGYTF. The DNA for the CDR3 is TGTGCCAGCAGCCCCATCGACGCCCCTTATGGCTACACCTTC.